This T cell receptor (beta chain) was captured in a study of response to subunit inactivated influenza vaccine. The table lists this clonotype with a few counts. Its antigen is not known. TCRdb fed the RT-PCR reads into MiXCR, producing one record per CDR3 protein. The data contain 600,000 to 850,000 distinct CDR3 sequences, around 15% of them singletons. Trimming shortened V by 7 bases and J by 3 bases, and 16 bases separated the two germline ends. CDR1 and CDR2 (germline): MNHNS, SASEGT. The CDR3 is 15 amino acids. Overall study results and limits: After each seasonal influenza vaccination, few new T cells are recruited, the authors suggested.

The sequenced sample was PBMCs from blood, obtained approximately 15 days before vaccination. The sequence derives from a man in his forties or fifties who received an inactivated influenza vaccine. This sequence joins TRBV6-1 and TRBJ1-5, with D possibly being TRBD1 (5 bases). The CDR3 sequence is CASTHGAGFNQPQHF. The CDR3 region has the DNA TGTGCCAGCACCCACGGGGCAGGCTTCAATCAGCCCCAGCATTTT.